This T cell receptor (beta chain) is drawn from a study of OX40 agonist ivuxolimab in advanced cancers. With respect to the entire study: Ivuxolimab was an agonistic, fully human IgG2 monoclonal antibody directed against OX40 (CD134), a costimulatory receptor. Intravenous ivuxolimab was administered to patients every 2 weeks at six dose levels: 0.01, 0.1, 0.3, 1.5, 3 and 10 mg/kg. Among the roughly 50 dose-escalation patients, approximately 20 had hepatocellular carcinoma, about 15 melanoma, 9 renal cell carcinoma and 9 head and neck cancer. A male proportion of 70% to 90% and a mean age of roughly 55 years, ranging from 23 to 79, were recorded for the dose-escalation cohort. Prior anti-PD-1, anti-PD-L1 or anti-CTLA-4 therapy was permitted, and checkpoint inhibitors had been received by roughly 40% of dose-escalation patients. Partial responses were achieved by three dose-escalation patients, of whom one had hepatocellular carcinoma and two had cutaneous melanoma. The purpose of peripheral TCRbeta sequencing was to test whether ivuxolimab changed TCR sequence diversity and led to clonal T-cell expansion. The paper describes the monotherapy dose-escalation part (N ≈ 52 patients) of the phase I trial of ivuxolimab. The full study reports these points: At doses of 0.1 to 3.0 mg/kg, clonal expansion of both CD4+ and CD8+ T cells in blood was seen between baseline and week 6. Low levels of normalized T-cell clonal expansion were also seen in some patients who did not respond. In the 0.1-3.0 mg/kg groups, partial responders were among the patients with the lowest normalized peripheral clonal expansion, particularly in CD8+ T cells. On average, CD8+ T cells showed more expanded clones than CD4+ T cells after ivuxolimab. The antigen specificity of the peripheral T cells that underwent clonal expansion was not determined.

Genomic DNA was isolated from the sorted cells so that the TCRbeta CDR3 region could be sequenced. The immunoSEQ Assay was used for sequencing of TCRbeta CDR3 regions. In TCRdb, the immuneACCESS table is reduced to in-frame sequences with V and J assigned. These tables do not hold every clone; where another copy was compared, an unresolved V gene accounts for under half, and the others remain unexplained. The sample contains tens of thousands of clones, about 80% of them found a single time. Around 20% of the sample is taken by the ten largest. Patients with autoimmune disease history or receiving systemic immunosuppression were excluded from the trial. Peripheral blood for TCR sequencing was collected from all dose cohorts at baseline, on cycle 4 day 1, and on cycle 7 day 1. Samples came from an open-label, multicenter, first-in-human phase I dose-escalation trial of ivuxolimab. Adults with locally advanced or metastatic melanoma, renal cell, hepatocellular, or head and neck squamous cell carcinoma were enrolled in the trial. Before TCR sequencing, CD4+ and CD8+ T cells were separately sorted from peripheral blood.

The CDR3 contains 13 residues, cysteine and phenylalanine counted. The entry retains the CDR3 DNA only, 39 bases that are in frame from base 1. CDR1 and CDR2, looked up from the germline V gene (reference sequence), are GTSNPN and SVGIG. The junction shows trimming of 2 bases on V and 2 bases on J, plus 9 bases between the germline ends. In the case of this clone: No antigen is known for it. There are no base qualities to consult, and no much larger clone falls within one base.

The chain uses TRBV30 and TRBJ1-2; perhaps TRBD1 is the D gene, with 5 bases matching. The sequenced sample was CD4+ or CD8+ T cells sorted from blood, obtained in a trial of the OX40 agonist ivuxolimab. The TCR was taken from an adult with an advanced solid tumor such as melanoma, head and neck, liver or kidney cancer. The CDR3 loop reads CAWSIRDNYGYTF. DNA sequence: TGTGCCTGGAGTATCAGGGACAACTATGGCTACACCTTC.